One T cell receptor beta chain is described in this entry. This entry is derived from a study of CD8 T cells in Susac syndrome. RNA totalling roughly 0.5 to 1 ug underwent reverse transcription with random hexamers. TCRdb reprocessed the immunoSEQ multiplex PCR reads with MiXCR, giving one entry per CDR3 protein. The repertoire has some 450,000 distinct CDR3 sequences, approximately 89% of them found once; the top ten carry approximately 0.12%. Germline-derived CDR1 and CDR2 are MDHEN and SYDVKM. The CDR3 covers 16 residues. Trimming took off 1 base at V and 3 bases at J, with 12 bases between the two ends.

This clonotype originated in a human donor with multiple sclerosis. The specimen was CD8+ T cells from PBMCs. This rearrangement joins TRBV28 to TRBJ1-4; no clear D. The CDR3 is CASSLSSTVPNEKLFF. The CDR3, as DNA: TGTGCCAGCAGTTTATCCTCGACGGTCCCTAATGAAAAACTGTTTTTT. The variable domain in full, with the rest retrieved from reference TRBV28 and TRBJ1-4, is DVKVTQSSRYLVKRTGEKVFLECVQDMDHENMFWYRQDPGLGLRLIYFSYDVKMKEKGDIPEGYSVSREKKERFSLILESASTNQTSMYLCASSLSSTVPNEKLFFGSGTQLSVL.